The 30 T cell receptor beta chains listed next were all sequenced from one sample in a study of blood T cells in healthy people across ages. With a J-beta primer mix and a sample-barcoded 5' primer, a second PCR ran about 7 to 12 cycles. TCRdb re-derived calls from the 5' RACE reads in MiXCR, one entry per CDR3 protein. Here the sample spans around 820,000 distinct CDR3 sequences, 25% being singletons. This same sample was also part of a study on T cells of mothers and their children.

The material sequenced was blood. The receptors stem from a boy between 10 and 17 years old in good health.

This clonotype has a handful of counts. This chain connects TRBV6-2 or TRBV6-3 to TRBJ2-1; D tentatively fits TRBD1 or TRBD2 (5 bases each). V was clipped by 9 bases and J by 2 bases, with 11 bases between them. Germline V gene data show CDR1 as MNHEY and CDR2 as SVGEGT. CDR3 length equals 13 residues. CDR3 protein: CARASGPYNEQFF. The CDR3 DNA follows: TGTGCCAGGGCTTCGGGACCCTACAATGAGCAGTTCTTC.

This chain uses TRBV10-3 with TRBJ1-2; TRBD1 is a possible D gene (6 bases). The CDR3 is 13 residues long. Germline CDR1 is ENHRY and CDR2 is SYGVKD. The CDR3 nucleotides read TGTGTCTCTCGGGGCCTGGGGGCCTATGGCTACACCTTC. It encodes CVSRGLGAYGYTF.

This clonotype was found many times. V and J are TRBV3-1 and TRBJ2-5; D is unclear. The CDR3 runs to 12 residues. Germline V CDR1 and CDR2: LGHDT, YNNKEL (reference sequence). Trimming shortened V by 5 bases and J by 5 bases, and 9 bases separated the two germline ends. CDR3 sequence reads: CASSVDQETQYF. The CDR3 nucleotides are TGTGCCAGCAGCGTAGATCAGGAGACCCAGTACTTC.

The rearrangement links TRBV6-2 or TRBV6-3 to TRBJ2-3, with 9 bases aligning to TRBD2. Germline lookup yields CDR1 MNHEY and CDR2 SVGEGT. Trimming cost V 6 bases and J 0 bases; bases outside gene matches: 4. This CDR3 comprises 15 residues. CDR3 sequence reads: CASSRGTSSTDTQYF. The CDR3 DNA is TGTGCCAGCAGCCGAGGGACTAGCAGCACAGATACGCAGTATTTT.

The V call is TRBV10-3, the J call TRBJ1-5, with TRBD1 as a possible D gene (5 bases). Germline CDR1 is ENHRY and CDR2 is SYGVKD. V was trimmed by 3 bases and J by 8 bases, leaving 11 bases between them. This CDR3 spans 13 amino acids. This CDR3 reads CAISDRDFEPQHF. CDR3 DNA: TGTGCCATCAGTGACAGGGATTTCGAGCCCCAGCATTTT.

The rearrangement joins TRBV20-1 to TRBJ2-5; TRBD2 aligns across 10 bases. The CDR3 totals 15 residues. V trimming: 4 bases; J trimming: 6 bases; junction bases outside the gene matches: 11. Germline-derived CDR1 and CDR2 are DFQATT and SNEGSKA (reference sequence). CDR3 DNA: TGCAGTGCTAATGGGGTGCTAGCGGGAGTGAAGACCCAGTACTTC. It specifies CSANGVLAGVKTQYF.

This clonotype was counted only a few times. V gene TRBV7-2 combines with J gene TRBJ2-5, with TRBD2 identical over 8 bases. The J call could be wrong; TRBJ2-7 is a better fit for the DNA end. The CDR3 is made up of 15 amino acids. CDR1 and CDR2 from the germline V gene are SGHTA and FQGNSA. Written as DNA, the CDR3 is TGTGCCAGCAGCTCTACCGGGGGGGGGTTTTCCGAGCAGTACTTC. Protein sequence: CASSSTGGGFSEQYF.

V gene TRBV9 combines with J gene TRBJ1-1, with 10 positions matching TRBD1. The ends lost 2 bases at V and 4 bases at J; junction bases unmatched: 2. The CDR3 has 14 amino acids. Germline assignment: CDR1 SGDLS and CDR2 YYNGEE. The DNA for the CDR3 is TGTGCCAGCAGCGTGGACAGGGGGACCACTGAAGCTTTCTTT. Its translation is CASSVDRGTTEAFF.

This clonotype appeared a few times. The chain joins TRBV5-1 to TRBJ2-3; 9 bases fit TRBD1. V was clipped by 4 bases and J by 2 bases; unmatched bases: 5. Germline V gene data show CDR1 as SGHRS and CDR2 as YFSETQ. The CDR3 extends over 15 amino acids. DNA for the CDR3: TGCGCCAGCAGCACGGGACAGGGAGCCACAGATACGCAGTATTTT. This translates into CASSTGQGATDTQYF.

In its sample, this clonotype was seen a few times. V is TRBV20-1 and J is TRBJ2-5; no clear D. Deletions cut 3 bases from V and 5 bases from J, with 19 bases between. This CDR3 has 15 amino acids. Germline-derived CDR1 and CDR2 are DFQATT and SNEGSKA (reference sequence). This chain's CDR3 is CSARTPSPPAETQYF. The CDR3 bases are TGCAGTGCTAGGACACCTTCTCCGCCGGCCGAGACCCAGTACTTC.

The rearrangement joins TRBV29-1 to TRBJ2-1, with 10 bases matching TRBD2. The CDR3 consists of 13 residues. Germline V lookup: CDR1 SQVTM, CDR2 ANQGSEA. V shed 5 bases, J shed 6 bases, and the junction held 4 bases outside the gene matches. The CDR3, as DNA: TGCAGCGTTCAAGCGGGAGGGGGCAATGAGCAGTTCTTC. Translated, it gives CSVQAGGGNEQFF.

The CDR3 is CASIRVPNQPQHF. The CDR3 DNA reads TGTGCCAGCATCCGGGTTCCCAATCAGCCCCAGCATTTT. The chain carries TRBV2 and TRBJ1-5, with unresolved D. This CDR3 has 13 amino acids. Germline values: CDR1 SNHLY, CDR2 FYNNEI. V lost 7 bases and J 3 bases, leaving 10 bases between the germline ends. Variable domain in full (rest from reference TRBV2 and TRBJ1-5): EPEVTQTPSHQVTQMGQEVILRCVPISNHLYFYWYRQILGQKVEFLVSFYNNEISEKSEIFDDQFSVERPDGSNFTLKIRSTKLEDSAMYFCASIRVPNQPQHFGDGTRLSIL.

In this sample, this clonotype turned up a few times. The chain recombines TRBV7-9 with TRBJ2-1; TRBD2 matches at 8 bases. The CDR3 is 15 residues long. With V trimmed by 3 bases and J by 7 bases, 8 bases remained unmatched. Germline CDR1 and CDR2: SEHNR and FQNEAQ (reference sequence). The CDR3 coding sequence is TGTGCCAGCAGCTTCCTCTGGACTAGCCCGAATGAGCAGTTCTTC. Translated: CASSFLWTSPNEQFF. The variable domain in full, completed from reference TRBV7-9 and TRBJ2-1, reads DTGVSQNPRHKITKRGQNVTFRCDPISEHNRLYWYRQTLGQGPEFLTYFQNEAQLEKSRLLSDRFSAERPKGSFSTLEIQRTEQGDSAMYLCASSFLWTSPNEQFFGPGTRLTVL.

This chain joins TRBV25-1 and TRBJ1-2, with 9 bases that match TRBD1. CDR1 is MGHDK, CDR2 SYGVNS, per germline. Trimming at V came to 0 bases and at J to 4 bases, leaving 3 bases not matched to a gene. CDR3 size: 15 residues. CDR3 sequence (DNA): TGTGCCAGCAGTGAATATGGGACAGGGATCTATGGCTACACCTTC. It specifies CASSEYGTGIYGYTF.

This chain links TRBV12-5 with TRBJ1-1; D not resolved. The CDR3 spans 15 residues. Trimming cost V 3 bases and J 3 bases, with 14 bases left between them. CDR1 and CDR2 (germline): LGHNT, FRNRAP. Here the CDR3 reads CASGFYGLEDTEAFF. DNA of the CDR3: TGTGCTAGTGGTTTTTACGGTTTGGAGGACACTGAAGCTTTCTTT.

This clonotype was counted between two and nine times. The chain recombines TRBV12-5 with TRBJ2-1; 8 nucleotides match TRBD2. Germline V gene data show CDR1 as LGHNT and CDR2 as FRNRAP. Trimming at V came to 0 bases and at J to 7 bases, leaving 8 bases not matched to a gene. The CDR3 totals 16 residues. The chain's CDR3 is CASGLVVRGGINEQFF. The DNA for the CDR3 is TGTGCTAGTGGTTTGGTAGTTCGGGGGGGCATAAATGAGCAGTTCTTC.

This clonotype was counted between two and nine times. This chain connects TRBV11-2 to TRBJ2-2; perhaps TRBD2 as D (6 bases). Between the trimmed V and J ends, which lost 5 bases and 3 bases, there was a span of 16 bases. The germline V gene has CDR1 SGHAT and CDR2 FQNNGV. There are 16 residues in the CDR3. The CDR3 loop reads CASSPPGDFHTGELFF. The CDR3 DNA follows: TGTGCCAGCAGCCCCCCTGGGGACTTCCACACCGGGGAGCTGTTTTTT.

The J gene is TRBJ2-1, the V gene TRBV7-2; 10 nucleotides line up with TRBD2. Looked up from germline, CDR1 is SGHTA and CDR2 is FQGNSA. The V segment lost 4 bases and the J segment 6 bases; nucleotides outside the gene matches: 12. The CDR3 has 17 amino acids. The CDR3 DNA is TGTGCCAGCAGCTCAGATGGGTGGACTAGCGGCCCCAATGAGCAGTTCTTC. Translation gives CASSSDGWTSGPNEQFF.

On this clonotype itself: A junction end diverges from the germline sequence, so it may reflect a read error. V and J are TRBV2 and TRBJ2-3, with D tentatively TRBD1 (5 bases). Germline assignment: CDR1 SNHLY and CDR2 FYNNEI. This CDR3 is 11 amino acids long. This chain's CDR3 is CASRGDSPLHF. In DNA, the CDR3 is TGTGCCAGCAGAGGCGACAGCCCTTTGCATTTT.

The CDR3 DNA sequence: TGTGCCAGCAGCTTAGGTCTTATAGCCAAAAACATTCAGTACTTC. Its translation is CASSLGLIAKNIQYF. The chain carries TRBV13 and TRBJ2-4; D remains ambiguous. Trimming took off 0 bases at V and 0 bases at J, with 6 bases between the two ends. The CDR3 loop spans 15 amino acids. CDR1 is PRHDT, CDR2 FYEKMQ, per germline (reference sequence).

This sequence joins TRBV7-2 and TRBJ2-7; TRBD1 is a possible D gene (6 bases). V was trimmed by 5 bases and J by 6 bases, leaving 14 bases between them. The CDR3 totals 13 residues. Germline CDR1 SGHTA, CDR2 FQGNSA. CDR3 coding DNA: TGTGCCAGCAGCCCTCGGACAGAGGCCGAGCAGTACTTC. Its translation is CASSPRTEAEQYF.

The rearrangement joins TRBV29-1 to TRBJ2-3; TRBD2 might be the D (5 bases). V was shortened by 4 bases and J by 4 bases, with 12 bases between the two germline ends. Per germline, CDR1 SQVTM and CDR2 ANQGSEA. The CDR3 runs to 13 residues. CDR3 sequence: CSVGPGVPDTQYF. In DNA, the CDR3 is TGCAGCGTTGGACCCGGGGTCCCAGATACGCAGTATTTT.

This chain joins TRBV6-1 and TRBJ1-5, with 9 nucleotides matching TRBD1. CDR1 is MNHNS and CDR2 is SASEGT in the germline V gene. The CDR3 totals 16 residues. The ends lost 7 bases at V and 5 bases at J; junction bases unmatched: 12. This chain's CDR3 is CASKFRDRVSHQPQHF. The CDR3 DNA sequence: TGTGCCAGCAAATTTCGGGACAGGGTAAGCCATCAGCCCCAGCATTTT.

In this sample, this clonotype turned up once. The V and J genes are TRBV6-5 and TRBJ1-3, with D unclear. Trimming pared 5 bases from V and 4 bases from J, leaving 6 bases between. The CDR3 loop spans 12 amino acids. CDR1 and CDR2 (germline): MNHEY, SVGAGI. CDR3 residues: CASSSRGNTIYF. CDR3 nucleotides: TGTGCCAGCAGTAGCAGGGGAAACACCATATATTTT.

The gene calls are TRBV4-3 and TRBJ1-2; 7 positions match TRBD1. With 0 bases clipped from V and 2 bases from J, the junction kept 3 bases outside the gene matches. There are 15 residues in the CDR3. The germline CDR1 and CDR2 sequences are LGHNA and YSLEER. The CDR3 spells CASSQENRGNYGYTF. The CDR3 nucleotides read TGCGCCAGCAGCCAAGAAAACAGGGGCAACTATGGCTACACCTTC.

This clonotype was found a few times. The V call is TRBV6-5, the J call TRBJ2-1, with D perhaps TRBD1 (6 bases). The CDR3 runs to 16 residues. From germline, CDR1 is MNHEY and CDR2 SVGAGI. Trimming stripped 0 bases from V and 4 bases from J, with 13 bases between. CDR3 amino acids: CASSYSQQGWYNEQFF. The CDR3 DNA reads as TGTGCCAGCAGTTACTCTCAACAGGGATGGTACAATGAGCAGTTCTTC.

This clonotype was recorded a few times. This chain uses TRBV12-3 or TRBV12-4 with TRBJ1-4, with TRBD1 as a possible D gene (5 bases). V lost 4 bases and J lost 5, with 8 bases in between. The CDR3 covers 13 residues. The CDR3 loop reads CASSSPGNEKLFF. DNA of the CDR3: TGTGCCAGCAGTTCCCCAGGGAATGAAAAACTGTTTTTT.

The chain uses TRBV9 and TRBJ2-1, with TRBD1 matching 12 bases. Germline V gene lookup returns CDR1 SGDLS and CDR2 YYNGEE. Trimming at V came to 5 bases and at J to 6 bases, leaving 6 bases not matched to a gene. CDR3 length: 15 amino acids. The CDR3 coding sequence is TGTGCCAGCAGTGGGACAGGGGGCCTAGGCAATGAGCAGTTCTTC. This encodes CASSGTGGLGNEQFF. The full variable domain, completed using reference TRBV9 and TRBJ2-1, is DSGVTQTPKHLITATGQRVTLRCSPRSGDLSVYWYQQSLDQGLQFLIQYYNGEERAKGNILERFSAQQFPDLHSELNLSSLELGDSALYFCASSGTGGLGNEQFFGPGTRLTVL.

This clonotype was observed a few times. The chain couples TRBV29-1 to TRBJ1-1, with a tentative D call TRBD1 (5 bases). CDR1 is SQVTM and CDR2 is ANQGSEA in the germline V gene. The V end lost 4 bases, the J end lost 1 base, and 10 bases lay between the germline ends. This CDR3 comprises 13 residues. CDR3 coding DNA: TGCAGCGTTGTACCCCAGGGGAACACTGAAGCTTTCTTT. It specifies CSVVPQGNTEAFF.

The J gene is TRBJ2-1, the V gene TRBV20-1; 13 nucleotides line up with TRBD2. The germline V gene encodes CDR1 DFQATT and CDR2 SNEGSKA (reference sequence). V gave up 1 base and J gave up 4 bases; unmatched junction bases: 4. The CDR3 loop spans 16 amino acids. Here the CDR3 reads CSARVRLAGGYNEQFF. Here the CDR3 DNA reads TGCAGTGCTAGAGTCCGACTAGCGGGGGGTTACAATGAGCAGTTCTTC.